This T cell receptor (beta chain) was profiled in a study of control samples from healthy donors and cancer patients. Using immunoSEQ multiplex PCR, the repertoire was profiled, and TCRdb retains in-frame clones only, with some absent. The data contain some 120,000 clones, 80% to 90% of them seen just once; the ten biggest clones take up around 8.7%. This clone occurred once. The CDR3 length is 15 residues. The germline CDR1 and CDR2 sequences are SGHNT and YYREEE (reference sequence). Trimming left V 4 bases short and J 7 bases short, with 15 bases between. This chain connects TRBV5-4 to TRBJ1-6, with a tentative D call TRBD1 (5 bases). The sequencing sample was made of blood. The receptor's source is a man aged 35 to 55 in good health. CDR3: CASSTLTGRNSPLHF. The CDR3 nucleotides are TGTGCCAGCAGCACTCTAACGGGGCGAAATTCACCCCTCCACTTT.